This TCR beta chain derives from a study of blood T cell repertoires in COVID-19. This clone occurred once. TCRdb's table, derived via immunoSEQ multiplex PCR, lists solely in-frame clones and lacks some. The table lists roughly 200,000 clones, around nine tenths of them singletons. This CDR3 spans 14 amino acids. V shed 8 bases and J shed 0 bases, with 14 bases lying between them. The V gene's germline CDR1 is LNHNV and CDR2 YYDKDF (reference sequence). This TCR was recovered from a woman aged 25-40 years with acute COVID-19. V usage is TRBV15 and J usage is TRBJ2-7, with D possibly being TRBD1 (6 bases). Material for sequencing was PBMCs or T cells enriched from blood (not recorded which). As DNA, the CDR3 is TGTGCCACCCGCTCCGGGACAACCTCCTACGAGCAGTACTTC. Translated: CATRSGTTSYEQYF.